This T cell receptor beta chain derives from a study of human T cells and chemical hapten exposure. About the research overall: Patch tests applied 0.01% DPC to the upper back and were scored after 6 days. General observations from the study: No shift was seen in TCRs above 1 in 1000 frequency with DPC sensitization. Controls formed significantly fewer large CDR3 similarity clusters than expanded TCRs did.

Each CDR3 protein is one row after TCRdb ran MiXCR on the RACE reads. Here the sample spans about 82,000 distinct CDR3 sequences, about 6.6% being singletons. Time point here: patch test 2, 6 weeks after DPC sensitization. Indicated treatment: therapeutic diphenylcyclopropenone sensitization with weekly scalp DPC. Researchers extracted total RNA from unfractionated whole blood. A word on this clonotype: Its antigen is not known.

The CDR3 covers 13 residues. Germline CDR1 and CDR2: KGHDR and SFDVKD. The germline V and J ends were trimmed by 6 bases and 0 bases, with 6 bases remaining between them. This TCR came from a woman in her 30s with alopecia areata. Some clones in this sample may be carry-over from other donors' samples. The gene calls are TRBV24-1 and TRBJ2-3, with D unclear. The starting material was whole blood, obtained in connection with sensitization to the hapten diphenylcyclopropenone (DPC). CDR3 residues: CATSSGSTDTQYF. The CDR3 nucleotides are TGTGCCACCAGTAGTGGGAGCACAGATACGCAGTATTTT.